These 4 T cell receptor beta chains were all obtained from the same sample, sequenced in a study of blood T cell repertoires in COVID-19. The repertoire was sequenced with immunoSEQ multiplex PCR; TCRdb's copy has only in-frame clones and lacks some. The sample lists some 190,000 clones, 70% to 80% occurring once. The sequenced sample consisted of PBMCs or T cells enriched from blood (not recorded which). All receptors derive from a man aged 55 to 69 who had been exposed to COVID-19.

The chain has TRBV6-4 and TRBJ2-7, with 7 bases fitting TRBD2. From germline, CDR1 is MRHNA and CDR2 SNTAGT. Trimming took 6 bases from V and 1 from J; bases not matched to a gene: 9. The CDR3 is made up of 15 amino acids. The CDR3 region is CASSAAGDSSYEQYF. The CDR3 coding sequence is TGTGCCAGCAGCGCGGCGGGGGACTCGTCCTACGAGCAGTACTTC.

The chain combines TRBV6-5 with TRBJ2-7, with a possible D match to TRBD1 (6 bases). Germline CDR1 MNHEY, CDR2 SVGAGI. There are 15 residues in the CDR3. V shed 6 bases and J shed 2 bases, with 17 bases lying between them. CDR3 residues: CASRAGTRGPYEQYF. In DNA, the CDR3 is TGTGCCAGCAGGGCCGGGACAAGGGGACCCTACGAGCAGTACTTC.

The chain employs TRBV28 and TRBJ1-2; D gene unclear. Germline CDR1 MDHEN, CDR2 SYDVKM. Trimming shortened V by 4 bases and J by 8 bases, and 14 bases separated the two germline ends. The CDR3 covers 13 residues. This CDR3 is CASSSPFGSGYTF. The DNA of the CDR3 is TGTGCCAGCAGTTCACCCTTCGGGAGCGGCTACACCTTC.

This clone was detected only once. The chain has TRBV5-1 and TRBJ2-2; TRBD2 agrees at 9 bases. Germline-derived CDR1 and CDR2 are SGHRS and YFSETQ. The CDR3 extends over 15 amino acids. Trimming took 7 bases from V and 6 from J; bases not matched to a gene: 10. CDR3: CASSGVAGESGELFF. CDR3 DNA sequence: TGCGCCAGCTCCGGGGTAGCGGGAGAATCCGGGGAGCTGTTTTTT.